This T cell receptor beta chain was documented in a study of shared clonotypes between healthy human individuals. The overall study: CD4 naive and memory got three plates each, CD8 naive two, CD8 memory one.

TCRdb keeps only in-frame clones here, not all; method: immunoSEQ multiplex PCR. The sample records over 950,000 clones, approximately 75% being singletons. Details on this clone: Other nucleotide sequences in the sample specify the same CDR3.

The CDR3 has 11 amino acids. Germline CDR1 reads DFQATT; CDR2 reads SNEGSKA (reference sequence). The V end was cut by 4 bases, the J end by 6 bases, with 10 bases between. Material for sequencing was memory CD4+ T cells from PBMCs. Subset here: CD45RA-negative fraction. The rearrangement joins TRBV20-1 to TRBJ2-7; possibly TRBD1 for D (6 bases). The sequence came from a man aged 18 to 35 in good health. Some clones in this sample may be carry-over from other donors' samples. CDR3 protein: CSAIGGSEQYF. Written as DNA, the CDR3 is TGCAGTGCTATAGGGGGATCCGAGCAGTACTTC.